This T cell receptor (beta chain) stems from a study of cytomegalovirus exposure and HLA in healthy donors. Across the whole study: In terms of ancestry, the Caucasian-associated cluster contained about four fifths of the approximately 420 genotyped donors.

The PCR used 60 Vbeta and 13 Jbeta primers. Sequenced by immunoSEQ multiplex PCR; TCRdb stores in-frame clones only, minus some. This sample has 130,000 or so clones, with about four fifths found just once. Trimming cost V 4 bases and J 5 bases; bases outside gene matches: 8. In germline, CDR1 is KGHSH, CDR2 LQKENI. This CDR3 spans 15 amino acids. The chain recombines TRBV18 with TRBJ2-7; 10 nucleotides line up with TRBD1. The receptor was derived from a man aged 30 to 39 in good health and CMV-seronegative. Specimen: PBMCs. CDR3 amino acids: CASSQQGQGTNEQYF. The DNA for the CDR3 is TGTGCCAGCTCACAACAGGGACAGGGGACGAACGAGCAGTACTTC.